This is a list of T cell receptor beta chains from one sample in a study of radiation and T cells in renal cell carcinoma. Sequencing was performed with immunoSEQ multiplex PCR; in TCRdb, only in-frame clones are kept and a portion is missing. The table includes about 61,000 clones, around 72% detected once. This sample comprised blood, obtained from a patient whose treatment included radiotherapy and nephrectomy. These TCRs come from a man between 60 and 70 years old with renal cell carcinoma. CDR3s include the opening cysteine and the closing phenylalanine or tryptophan. The D gene is left open where the match is weak. Clone size is not always given. Where it is, it says once, few, many or a class for expanded clones.

v_call	j_call	clone_size	d_call	cdr3_aa	cdr3_nt
TRBV28	TRBJ1-2	-	-	CASSSPASNNYGYTF	TGTGCCAGCAGTTCACCAGCGAGCAATAACTATGGCTACACCTTC
TRBV19	TRBJ1-2	once	-	CASTNPGAGIYGYTF	TGTGCCAGCACGAACCCAGGGGCAGGTATCTATGGCTACACCTTC
TRBV5-8	TRBJ2-3	-	-	CASSQRSELWNTDTQYF	TGTGCCAGCAGCCAGCGTTCCGAGCTCTGGAACACAGATACGCAGTATTTT
TRBV14	TRBJ1-2	once	TRBD1	CASSQDHRGSGYTF	TGTGCCAGCAGCCAAGATCACAGGGGATCTGGCTACACCTTC
TRBV6-1	TRBJ1-1	-	-	CASSQRESEAFF	TGTGCCAGCAGTCAGAGGGAATCTGAAGCTTTCTTT
TRBV11-2	TRBJ2-1	-	TRBD2	CASSLGIAGGNEQFF	TGTGCCAGCAGCTTAGGAATAGCGGGAGGAAATGAGCAGTTCTTC
TRBV9	TRBJ1-5	-	-	CASSVGRTNQPQHF	TGTGCCAGCAGCGTAGGCAGGACCAATCAGCCCCAGCATTTT
TRBV6-5	TRBJ1-2	-	-	CASSYGQKRTPYGYTF	TGTGCCAGCAGTTACGGGCAGAAAAGGACCCCATATGGCTACACCTTC
TRBV23-1	TRBJ2-7	-	TRBD2	CASSHPPSGGPSAYEQYF	TGCGCCAGCAGTCATCCCCCTAGCGGGGGGCCGAGTGCCTACGAGCAGTACTTC
TRBV7-6	TRBJ2-2	-	TRBD2	CASSSPGGGAQELFF	TGTGCCAGCAGCTCACCGGGAGGCGGTGCTCAGGAGCTGTTTTTT
TRBV30	TRBJ1-2	-	-	CAWPDGYTF	TGTGCCTGGCCCGATGGCTACACCTTC
TRBV5-5	TRBJ2-2	-	TRBD2	CASSPHPGLAPEMAELFF	TGTGCCAGCAGCCCCCACCCCGGACTAGCTCCCGAGATGGCGGAGCTGTTTTTT
TRBV6-5	TRBJ2-7	few	-	CASSYSIGTASYEQYF	TGTGCCAGCAGTTACTCGATAGGGACGGCGTCCTACGAGCAGTACTTC
TRBV9	TRBJ2-5	-	TRBD2	CASSVVGLAPQETQYF	TGTGCCAGCAGCGTAGTGGGACTAGCGCCCCAAGAGACCCAGTACTTC
TRBV9	TRBJ1-5	-	TRBD1	CASSVTGGSNQPQHF	TGTGCCAGCAGCGTAACAGGGGGTAGCAATCAGCCCCAGCATTTT
TRBV7-9	TRBJ1-1	-	-	CASSSEDSLNTEAFF	TGTGCCAGCAGCTCCGAGGACAGCCTGAACACTGAAGCTTTCTTT
TRBV9	TRBJ1-3	-	TRBD1	CASSPGGAGSGNTIYF	TGTGCCAGCAGCCCAGGGGGCGCGGGCTCTGGAAACACCATATATTTT
TRBV18	TRBJ2-1	-	-	CASSLDSGNEQFF	TGTGCCAGCTCACTCGACAGCGGGAATGAGCAGTTCTTC
TRBV30	TRBJ2-7	many	TRBD1	CAWRTGGAEQYF	TGTGCCTGGAGGACAGGGGGGGCGGAGCAGTACTTC
TRBV6-5	TRBJ1-1	-	TRBD1	CAMTDRTGKAFF	TGTGCCATGACGGACAGGACTGGGAAAGCTTTCTTT
TRBV10-2	TRBJ2-3	-	-	CASSSPLAVTDTQYF	TGCGCCAGCAGTTCCCCATTAGCGGTCACAGATACGCAGTATTTT
TRBV5-4	TRBJ2-1	once	TRBD2	CASPSSGAYNEQFF	TGTGCCAGCCCTTCTAGCGGAGCCTACAATGAGCAGTTCTTC
TRBV19	TRBJ1-2	-	-	CASSIDLPAGVNYGYTF	TGTGCCAGTAGTATAGACCTTCCGGCAGGGGTTAACTATGGCTACACCTTC
TRBV5-1	TRBJ1-4	-	TRBD1	CASSYGDRAPFEKLFF	TGCGCCAGCAGCTATGGAGACAGGGCCCCTTTTGAAAAACTGTTTTTT
TRBV7-8	TRBJ1-5	once	-	CASSLNGGWADQPQHF	TGTGCCAGCAGCTTAAACGGGGGTTGGGCTGATCAGCCCCAGCATTTT
TRBV4-2	TRBJ2-5	-	TRBD2	CASSQEPSRGGTQETQYF	TGTGCCAGCAGCCAAGAGCCTTCTCGCGGGGGAACCCAAGAGACCCAGTACTTC
TRBV5-1	TRBJ2-6	-	-	CASSAGSSSGANVLTF	TGCGCCAGCAGCGCAGGTTCTAGCTCTGGGGCCAACGTCCTGACTTTC
TRBV10-2	TRBJ2-7	once	-	CASTSDYYEQYF	TGCGCCAGCACTTCAGACTACTACGAGCAGTACTTC
TRBV11-3	TRBJ1-1	-	TRBD1	CASSSGQGENTEAFF	TGTGCCAGCAGCTCGGGACAGGGTGAGAACACTGAAGCTTTCTTT
TRBV5-6	TRBJ1-2	-	-	CASSSTQSDGYTF	TGTGCCAGCAGCTCAACGCAGAGCGACGGCTACACCTTC
TRBV4-1	TRBJ2-7	-	-	CASSQEGQGQYF	TGCGCCAGCAGCCAAGAAGGACAAGGGCAGTACTTC
TRBV6-1	TRBJ2-3	-	TRBD1	CATRDSQRSTDTQYF	TGTGCCACCCGGGACAGCCAGCGTAGCACAGATACGCAGTATTTT
TRBV5-1	TRBJ2-3	-	TRBD2	CASSLVLRGVTDTQYF	TGCGCCAGCAGCTTGGTGTTGCGGGGGGTCACAGATACGCAGTATTTT
TRBV2	TRBJ2-3	once	TRBD2	CASRERTGTSLSDTQYF	TGTGCCAGCAGGGAGAGAACCGGGACTAGTCTTTCGGATACGCAGTATTTT
TRBV11-3	TRBJ2-4	-	TRBD1	CASSLGQGYGAKNIQYF	TGTGCCAGCAGCTTAGGACAGGGCTATGGAGCCAAAAACATTCAGTACTTC
TRBV15	TRBJ1-3	-	-	CATSRDRGSSGNTIYF	TGTGCCACCAGCAGAGATAGAGGAAGCTCTGGAAACACCATATATTTT
TRBV4-1	TRBJ2-5	-	-	CASSQGELARLETQYF	TGCGCCAGCAGTCAGGGGGAGCTAGCGAGGTTAGAGACCCAGTACTTC
TRBV5-3	TRBJ2-2	-	-	CARSLAGKKDAGELFF	TGTGCCAGAAGCTTGGCTGGTAAAAAAGACGCCGGGGAGCTGTTTTTT
TRBV6-5	TRBJ2-7	-	-	CASSLRDGSYEQYF	TGTGCCAGCAGTTTACGGGACGGTTCCTACGAGCAGTACTTC
TRBV12-5	TRBJ1-4	-	-	CASGLGVDEKLFF	TGTGCTAGTGGTTTGGGCGTGGATGAAAAACTGTTTTTT
TRBV7-9	TRBJ1-4	-	-	CASSFLATNEKLFF	TGTGCCAGCAGCTTCTTGGCAACTAATGAAAAACTGTTTTTT
TRBV9	TRBJ2-3	few	TRBD2	CASSRAGGPDTQYF	TGTGCCAGCAGCCGAGCGGGAGGGCCAGATACGCAGTATTTT
TRBV7-3	TRBJ2-3	-	-	CASSLLKGSTDTQYF	TGTGCCAGCAGCTTGCTAAAGGGCTCCACAGATACGCAGTATTTT
TRBV29-1	TRBJ2-6	-	-	CSVEEGTGANVLTF	TGCAGCGTTGAGGAGGGGACCGGGGCCAACGTCCTGACTTTC
TRBV19	TRBJ1-2	few	-	CASSQIGLGVRWGYTF	TGTGCCAGTAGTCAAATTGGACTGGGGGTGAGATGGGGCTACACCTTC
TRBV6-1	TRBJ1-2	-	-	CASSVRDAYGYTF	TGTGCCAGCAGTGTAAGGGACGCCTATGGCTACACCTTC
TRBV7-9	TRBJ2-1	-	-	CASSLARGGGRGNEQFF	TGTGCCAGCAGCTTAGCGCGTGGAGGGGGGCGCGGCAATGAGCAGTTCTTC
TRBV5-1	TRBJ2-5	-	-	CASSLEAGVETQYF	TGCGCCAGCAGCTTGGAGGCAGGGGTGGAGACCCAGTACTTC